This T cell receptor beta chain stems from a study of T-cell memory formation after mild COVID-19. Remarks on this clonotype: Relative to the germline gene, one junction end is altered; a read error may explain this.

A 5'RACE reaction primed in the constant segment made cDNA libraries of TCR alpha and TCR beta, and these carried sample barcodes and UMIs. TCRdb redid the calling of the 5' RACE reads with MiXCR, one entry per CDR3 protein. The data contain about 300,000 distinct CDR3 sequences, roughly a fifth of them singletons. CDR1 and CDR2 (germline): SSHAT, FNYEAQ (reference sequence). There are 15 residues in the CDR3. The sequenced sample was PBMCs or a T cell subset sorted from them (not recorded which). V usage is TRBV7-7 and J usage is TRBJ1-5; D might be TRBD1 (5 bases). The receptor's source is a young man who had mild COVID-19 (a few samples of this study predate the infection). Cell type and time point are not known. This chain's CDR3 is CASSPAGGVNQPQHF. The DNA for the CDR3 is TGTGCTAGCAGCCCAGCCGGGGGGGTGAATCAGCCCCAGCATTTT.